This TCR beta chain is drawn from a study of blood T cell repertoires in COVID-19. Generated by immunoSEQ multiplex PCR, the TCRdb table keeps only in-frame clones and is missing some. The sample carries around 250,000 clones, around 88% recorded once. Participants were placed into cohorts based on the clinical history they reported. Input material: PBMCs or T cells enriched from blood (not recorded which). This TCR derives from a woman aged 50 to 60 who had recovered from COVID-19.

The CDR3 DNA reads TGCGCCAGCAGCTTGGGAACAGACCTCTACACCTTC. This encodes CASSLGTDLYTF. This chain joins TRBV5-1 and TRBJ1-2, with no clear D. V gave up 0 bases and J gave up 10 bases, with 10 bases separating them. The CDR3 has 12 residues. Per germline, CDR1 SGHRS and CDR2 YFSETQ.